This entry describes one T cell receptor beta chain. Its antigen is still unknown. The data belong to a study of radiotherapy plus CTLA-4 blockade in lung cancer. Regarding the study as a whole: Reports identified early blood T cell clone dynamics, with interferon-beta, as the best response predictor. Subsequent to radiotherapy plus ipilimumab, tumor-derived TCR clones underwent expansion in blood.

Profiled with immunoSEQ multiplex PCR; TCRdb holds only in-frame clones, not every one. Here the sample spans roughly 66,000 clones, around 81% being singletons. J was trimmed by 3 bases and V by 2 bases; bases with no gene match: 2. This CDR3 has 14 residues. The V gene's germline CDR1 is SNHLY and CDR2 FYNNEI. This material consisted of peripheral blood, taken from a patient treated with radiotherapy plus ipilimumab. The clonotype originates from a human donor with non-small cell lung cancer who had a partial response to radiotherapy plus ipilimumab. The chain couples TRBV2 to TRBJ1-2; 8 bases are a match to TRBD1. Written as DNA, the CDR3 is TGTGCCAGCAGTGAACAGGGGGCAGACTATGGCTACACCTTC. Translated, it gives CASSEQGADYGYTF.